These 29 T cell receptor beta chains were all obtained from the same sample, sequenced in a study of blood T cell repertoires in COVID-19. Method: immunoSEQ multiplex PCR; TCRdb's copy keeps in-frame clones and lacks some. The sample has around 50,000 clones, approximately 83% seen once. The material sequenced was peripheral blood. Receptors were obtained from a man between 65 and 79 years old with acute or convalescent COVID-19.

This chain joins TRBV7-9 and TRBJ2-1; D might be TRBD2 (5 bases). This CDR3 is 12 amino acids long. Germline V gives CDR1 SEHNR, CDR2 FQNEAQ (reference sequence). Trimming cost V 1 base and J 12 bases, with 10 bases left between them. The CDR3 is CASSLVEGGQFF. The CDR3 nucleotides are TGTGCCAGCAGCTTAGTTGAGGGTGGGCAGTTCTTC. Supplemented by reference TRBV7-9 and TRBJ2-1, the full variable domain reads DTGVSQNPRHKITKRGQNVTFRCDPISEHNRLYWYRQTLGQGPEFLTYFQNEAQLEKSRLLSDRFSAERPKGSFSTLEIQRTEQGDSAMYLCASSLVEGGQFFGPGTRLTVL.

This clone was seen a single time. The V and J genes are TRBV5-5 and TRBJ2-2; 7 bases line up with TRBD1. CDR1 is SGHKS and CDR2 is YYEKEE in the germline V gene (reference sequence). Trimming removed 4 bases from V and 1 base from J; junction bases left unmatched: 7. This CDR3 has 16 amino acids. The CDR3 reads CASSDLRQGNTGELFF. The CDR3 bases are TGTGCCAGCAGCGATTTACGACAGGGGAACACCGGGGAGCTGTTTTTT. Using reference TRBV5-5 and TRBJ2-2 for the parts outside the CDR3, the full variable domain is DAGVTQSPTHLIKTRGQQVTLRCSPISGHKSVSWYQQVLGQGPQFIFQYYEKEERGRGNFPDRFSARQFPNYSSELNVNALLLGDSALYLCASSDLRQGNTGELFFGEGSRLTVL.

V and J are TRBV20-1 and TRBJ2-1; 8 bases are shared with TRBD2. The trim removed 3 bases at V and 5 bases at J, leaving 6 bases unmatched. Germline CDR1 reads DFQATT; CDR2 reads SNEGSKA (reference sequence). The CDR3 runs to 14 residues. The DNA for the CDR3 is TGCAGTGCTAGTGCAGCGGGGGTGAACAATGAGCAGTTCTTC. This sequence encodes CSASAAGVNNEQFF.

The rearrangement uses TRBV7-6 and TRBJ2-3; the match to TRBD2 covers 7 bases. The length of the CDR3 is 14 residues. V shed 10 bases and J 5 bases; nucleotides not matched to a gene: 12. The germline CDR1 and CDR2 sequences are SGHVS and FNYEAQ. CDR3 nucleotide sequence: TGTGCCACCCGACCCCCGGGAGGAGAAGATACGCAGTATTTT. Amino acid sequence: CATRPPGGEDTQYF.

The gene calls are TRBV7-3 and TRBJ1-2, with D unresolved. Trimming cost V 5 bases and J 8 bases, with 12 bases left between them. The CDR3 is 12 amino acids. Germline CDR1 reads SGHTA; CDR2 reads FQGTGA. The CDR3 DNA is TGTGCCAGCAGCCCACCGGAGGGCGGCTACACCTTC. It yields the protein CASSPPEGGYTF.

This chain connects TRBV19 to TRBJ2-7, with 10 bases lining up with TRBD2. Germline CDR1 LNHDA, CDR2 SQIVND (reference sequence). The CDR3 contains 15 residues. V lost 5 bases to trimming and J lost 2 bases; unmatched junction nucleotides: 6. The DNA for the CDR3 is TGTGCCAGTAGTGGCCGAAGCGGGAGGGCCTACGAGCAGTACTTC. It translates to CASSGRSGRAYEQYF.

V usage is TRBV10-3 and J usage is TRBJ1-5; D perhaps matches TRBD1 (5 bases). Trimming took 3 bases from V and 3 from J, leaving 6 bases between them. Germline loops: CDR1 ENHRY, CDR2 SYGVKD. The CDR3 contains 13 residues. The CDR3: CAISDRDNQPQHF. DNA of the CDR3: TGTGCCATCAGTGACAGGGACAATCAGCCCCAGCATTTT.

V usage is TRBV11-2 and J usage is TRBJ1-5, with unresolved D. The CDR3 runs to 13 residues. Germline-derived CDR1 and CDR2 are SGHAT and FQNNGV. The V end was cut by 4 bases, the J end by 3 bases, with 7 bases between. This CDR3 is CASSSGFNQPQHF. CDR3 coding DNA: TGTGCCAGCAGCTCGGGATTCAATCAGCCCCAGCATTTT.

The rearrangement uses TRBV5-1 and TRBJ2-3, with 10 bases lining up with TRBD2. This CDR3 has 16 residues. V lost 5 bases, J lost 5 bases, and 11 bases stayed unmatched. Germline V gives CDR1 SGHRS, CDR2 YFSETQ. For the CDR3, the DNA is TGCGCCAGCAGGCCCCAGGAGCGGGGGGGTGTAGATACGCAGTATTTT. This codes for CASRPQERGGVDTQYF.

The chain carries TRBV19 and TRBJ2-5, with TRBD2 matching over 7 bases. There are 16 residues in the CDR3. Germline trimming cut 4 bases from V and 1 base from J; bases unmatched to any gene: 9. CDR1 is LNHDA and CDR2 is SQIVND in the germline V gene (reference sequence). The CDR3 spells CASSTSGPLPQETQYF. Here the CDR3 DNA reads TGTGCCAGTAGTACTAGCGGTCCCCTACCCCAAGAGACCCAGTACTTC.

The V gene is TRBV5-4, the J gene TRBJ2-3; D is possibly TRBD2 (5 bases). Germline V gene lookup returns CDR1 SGHNT and CDR2 YYREEE (reference sequence). This CDR3 contains 16 residues. Trimming shortened V by 0 bases and J by 0 bases, and 11 bases separated the two germline ends. The DNA of the CDR3 is TGTGCCAGCAGCTTGGGAGGGCAGTCTAGCACAGATACGCAGTATTTT. Protein product: CASSLGGQSSTDTQYF.

This clone was observed a single time. The chain carries TRBV6-5 and TRBJ2-7; 7 bases line up with TRBD1. Trimming took 7 bases from V and 1 from J; bases not matched to a gene: 7. There are 14 residues in the CDR3. Looked up from germline, CDR1 is MNHEY and CDR2 is SVGAGI. The CDR3: CASILTGLSYEQYF. In nucleotides, the CDR3 is TGTGCCAGCATTCTGACAGGGTTATCCTACGAGCAGTACTTC.

The chain links TRBV11-2 to TRBJ2-7, with 10 bases lining up with TRBD2. There are 16 residues in the CDR3. Germline CDR1 and CDR2: SGHAT and FQNNGV. The trim removed 6 bases at V and 2 bases at J, leaving 10 bases unmatched. Here the CDR3 reads CASSRTSGGVAYEQYF. CDR3 nucleotides: TGTGCCAGCAGTCGGACAAGCGGGGGGGTTGCCTACGAGCAGTACTTC.

The sample holds one count of this clone. This chain uses TRBV4-2 with TRBJ2-5, with TRBD2 matching over 7 bases. V shed 0 bases and J 2 bases; nucleotides not matched to a gene: 3. CDR1 and CDR2 from the germline V gene are LGHNA and YNFKEQ. The CDR3 length is 15 residues. Written as DNA, the CDR3 is TGTGCCAGCAGCCAAGATGGGAGGGAGCAAGAGACCCAGTACTTC. It yields the protein CASSQDGREQETQYF.

CDR3 DNA: TGCAGCGTTGCCGGGACAGGGGCTGAAGCTTTCTTT. Translating it yields CSVAGTGAEAFF. The chain couples TRBV29-1 to TRBJ1-1; 10 bases are shared with TRBD1. The CDR3 is made up of 12 amino acids. Per germline, CDR1 SQVTM and CDR2 ANQGSEA. The trim removed 4 bases at V and 6 bases at J, leaving 2 bases unmatched.

This chain's CDR3 is CATSDSWTGSDTQYF. The CDR3 DNA sequence: TGTGCCACCAGTGATTCGTGGACAGGATCAGATACGCAGTATTTT. The gene calls are TRBV24-1 and TRBJ2-3; the match to TRBD1 covers 7 bases. CDR1 is KGHDR, CDR2 SFDVKD, per germline. V gave up 2 bases and J gave up 4 bases; unmatched junction bases: 5. This CDR3 contains 15 residues.

This clone came up many times. The chain has TRBV11-2 and TRBJ2-5, with 10 bases that match TRBD2. The V and J ends lost 1 base and 4 bases, in that order; junction bases with no gene match: 0. Germline-derived CDR1 and CDR2 are SGHAT and FQNNGV. The CDR3 totals 14 residues. The CDR3 sequence is CASSLVAGGETQYF. The CDR3, as DNA: TGTGCCAGCAGCTTAGTAGCGGGGGGAGAGACCCAGTACTTC.

This clone was seen only a few times. The rearrangement uses TRBV12-3 or TRBV12-4 and TRBJ2-1; maybe TRBD2 (5 bases). The germline V and J ends were trimmed by 4 bases and 6 bases, with 10 bases remaining between them. This CDR3 is built from 13 residues. The CDR3 DNA follows: TGTGCCAGCAGTTCTTCTAGCCTCAATGAGCAGTTCTTC. Its translation: CASSSSSLNEQFF.

The table lists this clone with a count of one. This chain links TRBV18 with TRBJ2-7, with D maybe TRBD1 (6 bases). Germline V CDR1 and CDR2: KGHSH, LQKENI. The V and J ends lost 3 bases and 3 bases respectively, with 9 bases between them. The CDR3 is 13 residues long. The CDR3 DNA sequence: TGTGCCAGCTCACCGACAGGAATCTACGAGCAGTACTTC. Its translation: CASSPTGIYEQYF.

CDR3 nucleotide sequence: TGCAGCGTTGCCTTGACAGCCGCAACTAATGAAAAACTGTTTTTT. It translates to CSVALTAATNEKLFF. V usage is TRBV29-1 and J usage is TRBJ1-4, with D possibly matching TRBD1 (5 bases). Germline lookup yields CDR1 SQVTM and CDR2 ANQGSEA. V was shortened by 4 bases and J by 0 bases, with 12 bases between the two germline ends. The CDR3 totals 15 residues.

V usage is TRBV18 and J usage is TRBJ1-6; 11 bases fit TRBD1. V lost 4 bases and J lost 6; bases outside the gene matches: 2. Looked up from germline, CDR1 is KGHSH and CDR2 is LQKENI. The CDR3 loop spans 15 amino acids. The CDR3 nucleotides are TGTGCCAGCTCACAGGGACAGGGGGGTAATTCACCCCTCCACTTT. It is translated as CASSQGQGGNSPLHF. The full variable domain, with the rest looked up from reference TRBV18 and TRBJ1-6, is NAGVMQNPRHLVRRRGQEARLRCSPMKGHSHVYWYRQLPEEGLKFMVYLQKENIIDESGMPKERFSAEFPKEGPSILRIQQVVRGDSAAYFCASSQGQGGNSPLHFGNGTRLTVT.

This clone has only a few counts. The chain couples TRBV5-6 to TRBJ1-2, with 8 bases that match TRBD1. The CDR3 runs 15 residues. Trimming took 5 bases from V and 8 from J; bases not matched to a gene: 14. Germline V CDR1 and CDR2: SGHDT, YYEEEE. The DNA for the CDR3 is TGTGCCAGCAGGAACCTGGACAGGGAAGGTCGGGGCTACACCTTC. Translation: CASRNLDREGRGYTF.

V is TRBV18 and J is TRBJ2-5; D is perhaps TRBD1 (5 bases). The V end lost 6 bases, the J end lost 8 bases, and 10 bases lay between the germline ends. The CDR3 has 11 amino acids. Germline values: CDR1 KGHSH, CDR2 LQKENI. Here the CDR3 reads CASSPQGTQYF. The DNA of the CDR3 is TGTGCCAGCTCGCCCCAGGGTACCCAGTACTTC.

The chain joins TRBV7-9 to TRBJ2-5, with TRBD2 matching 13 bases. Germline-derived CDR1 and CDR2 are SEHNR and FQNEAQ (reference sequence). V was clipped by 10 bases and J by 5 bases; unmatched bases: 7. This CDR3 is 14 amino acids long. In DNA form, the CDR3 reads TGTGCCATCCGGACTAGCGGGGGTCGGGAGACCCAGTACTTC. This encodes CAIRTSGGRETQYF.

The rearrangement links TRBV11-1 to TRBJ2-2; 14 bases align to TRBD2. Looked up from germline, CDR1 is SGHAT and CDR2 is FQDESV (reference sequence). Trimming cost V 5 bases and J 15 bases; bases outside gene matches: 5. The CDR3 extends over 13 amino acids. CDR3 protein: CASSLRTSGRMFF. The CDR3, as DNA: TGTGCCAGCAGCCTCCGGACTAGCGGGAGGATGTTTTTT.

This clone was found once. The V call is TRBV7-9, the J call TRBJ2-3, with D unclear. Trimming removed 5 bases from V and 3 bases from J, with 6 bases in between. Germline-derived CDR1 and CDR2 are SEHNR and FQNEAQ (reference sequence). The CDR3 consists of 12 residues. CDR3: CASSAETDTQYF. The CDR3 nucleotides are TGTGCCAGCAGCGCGGAGACAGATACGCAGTATTTT.

The chain's CDR3 is CASSLQGDITEAFF. The CDR3, as DNA: TGCGCCAGCAGCTTGCAGGGGGACATCACTGAAGCTTTCTTT. The rearrangement uses TRBV5-1 and TRBJ1-1; TRBD1 aligns across 7 bases. Unmatched junction bases numbered 4, after V lost 1 base and J lost 4 bases. This CDR3 has 14 amino acids. Germline V CDR1 and CDR2: SGHRS, YFSETQ.

This rearrangement joins TRBV5-1 to TRBJ1-1; D possibly corresponds to TRBD1 (6 bases). The CDR3 spans 15 residues. The ends were cut back, 4 bases at V and 3 bases at J, with 16 bases in the middle. CDR1 SGHRS and CDR2 YFSETQ come from the germline V gene. CDR3 DNA sequence: TGCGCCAGCAGCGCAGTACAGGGACCGTACACTGAAGCTTTCTTT. It is translated as CASSAVQGPYTEAFF.

This chain uses TRBV28 with TRBJ1-3; D unresolved. This CDR3 is built from 15 residues. The germline CDR1 and CDR2 sequences are MDHEN and SYDVKM. With 5 bases removed from V and 0 bases from J, the gap between germline ends came to 11 bases. CDR3 sequence: CASSLLLRSGNTIYF. Here the CDR3 DNA reads TGTGCCAGCAGTCTACTACTTCGCTCTGGAAACACCATATATTTT.